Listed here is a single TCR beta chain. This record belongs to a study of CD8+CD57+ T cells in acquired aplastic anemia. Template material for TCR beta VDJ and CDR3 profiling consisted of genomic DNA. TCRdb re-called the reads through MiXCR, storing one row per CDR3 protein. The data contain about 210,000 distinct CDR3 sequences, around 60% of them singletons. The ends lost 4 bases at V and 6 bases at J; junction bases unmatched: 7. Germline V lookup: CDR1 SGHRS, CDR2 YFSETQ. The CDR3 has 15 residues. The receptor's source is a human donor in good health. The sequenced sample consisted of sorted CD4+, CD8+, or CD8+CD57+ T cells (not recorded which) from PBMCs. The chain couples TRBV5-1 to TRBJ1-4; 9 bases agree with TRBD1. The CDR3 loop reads CASSPGWTGDEKLFF. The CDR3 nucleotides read TGCGCCAGCAGCCCAGGATGGACAGGGGATGAAAAACTGTTTTTT.